This TCR beta chain was retrieved from a study of radiotherapy plus CTLA-4 blockade in lung cancer. Assay used: immunoSEQ multiplex PCR; TCRdb lists only in-frame clones, some missing. The profile shows around 110,000 clones, 81% of them singletons. This clonotype was obtained from a human donor with non-small cell lung cancer that progressed on radiotherapy plus ipilimumab. Some clones in this sample may be carry-over from other donors' samples. Here the sequenced sample was peripheral blood, taken from a patient treated with radiotherapy plus ipilimumab.

The CDR3 DNA is TGTGCCAGTAGCCCAAACGCGGGGGCCCAAGAGACCCAGTACTTC. Encoded protein: CASSPNAGAQETQYF. The V gene is TRBV19, the J gene TRBJ2-5; D possibly corresponds to TRBD2 (7 bases). The CDR3 runs 15 residues. V lost 6 bases and J lost 1, with 15 bases in between. Per germline, CDR1 LNHDA and CDR2 SQIVND (reference sequence).